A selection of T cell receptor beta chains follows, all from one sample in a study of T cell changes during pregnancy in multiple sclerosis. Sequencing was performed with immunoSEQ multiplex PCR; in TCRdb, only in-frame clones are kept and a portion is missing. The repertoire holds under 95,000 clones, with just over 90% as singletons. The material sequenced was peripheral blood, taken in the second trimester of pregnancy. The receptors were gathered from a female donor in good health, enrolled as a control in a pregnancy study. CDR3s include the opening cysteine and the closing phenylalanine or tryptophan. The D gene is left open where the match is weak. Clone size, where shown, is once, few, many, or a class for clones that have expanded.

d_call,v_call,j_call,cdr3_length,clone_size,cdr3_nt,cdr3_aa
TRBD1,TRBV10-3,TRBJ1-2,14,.,TGTGCCACCCAAGGACAGGGGGCTAACTATGGCTACACCTTC,CATQGQGANYGYTF
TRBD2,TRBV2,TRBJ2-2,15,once,TGTGCCAGCAGCGCCGGGACTACGAACACCGGGGAGCTGTTTTTT,CASSAGTTNTGELFF
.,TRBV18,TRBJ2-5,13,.,TGTGCCAGCTCACCACCCGGGTCCGAGACCCAGTACTTC,CASSPPGSETQYF
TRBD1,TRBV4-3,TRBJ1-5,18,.,TGCGCCAGCAGCCAAGATTTGGTAGTCGGGACAGGGGGTCAGCCCCAGCATTTT,CASSQDLVVGTGGQPQHF
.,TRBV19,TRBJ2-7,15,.,TGTGCCAGTAGCATAGGGACTCAAGCTTCCTACGAGCAGTACTTC,CASSIGTQASYEQYF
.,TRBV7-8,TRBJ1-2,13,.,TGTGCCAGCAGCTTAGGGCAGAACTATGGCTACACCTTC,CASSLGQNYGYTF
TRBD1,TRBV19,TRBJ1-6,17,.,TGTGCCAGTAGTACACTGGGGGACAGGGGGCGCGGATCACCCCTCCACTTT,CASSTLGDRGRGSPLHF
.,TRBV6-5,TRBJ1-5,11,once,TGTGGGACTAACTCAAATCAGCCCCAGCATTTT,CGTNSNQPQHF
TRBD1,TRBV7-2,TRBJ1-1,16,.,TGTGCCAGCAGCTTAGAGGTTATGGGACAGGCCTACAACGCCTTATTT,CASSLEVMGQAYNALF
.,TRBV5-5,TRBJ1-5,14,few,TGTGCCAGCAGTAACCAGGGAAGCAATCAGCCCCAGCATTTT,CASSNQGSNQPQHF
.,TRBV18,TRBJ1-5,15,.,TGTGCCAGCTCACCGTCTTACAATAACAATCAGCCCCAGCATTTT,CASSPSYNNNQPQHF
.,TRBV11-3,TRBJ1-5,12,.,TGTGCCAGCAGCCGAACAAATCAGCCCCAGCATTTT,CASSRTNQPQHF
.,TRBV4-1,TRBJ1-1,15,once,TGCGCCAGCAGCCAAGCCCCTATGGGGGCAACTGAAGCTTTCTTT,CASSQAPMGATEAFF
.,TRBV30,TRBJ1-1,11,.,TGTGCCTGGGGGCGAAACACTGAAGCTTTCTTT,CAWGRNTEAFF
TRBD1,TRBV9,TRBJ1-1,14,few,TGTGCCAGCAGCTCAGTAACAGGGGGTACTGAAGCTTTCTTT,CASSSVTGGTEAFF
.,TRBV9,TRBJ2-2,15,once,TGTGCCAGCAGCGTAGGACAAATTAACACCGGGGAGCTGTTTTTT,CASSVGQINTGELFF
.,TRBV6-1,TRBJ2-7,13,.,TGTGCCAGCAGTCTTCTCTTACGGGGCGAGCAGTACTTC,CASSLLLRGEQYF
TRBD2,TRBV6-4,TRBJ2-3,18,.,TGTGCCAGCAGTGACAGATCTATGGCGGGGGGTATGACAGATACGCAGTATTTT,CASSDRSMAGGMTDTQYF
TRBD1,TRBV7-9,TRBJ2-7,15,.,TGTGCCAGCAGCTTAGCGCTGGCAGGGGGACACGAGCAGTACTTC,CASSLALAGGHEQYF
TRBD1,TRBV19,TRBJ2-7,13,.,TGTGCCAGTAGTCCGGGACAGGGCGACGAGCAGTACTTC,CASSPGQGDEQYF
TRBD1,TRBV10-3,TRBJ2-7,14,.,TGTGCCATCAGTCCCGGGACAGGGGGCTACGAGCAGTACTTC,CAISPGTGGYEQYF
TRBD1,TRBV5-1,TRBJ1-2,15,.,TGCGCCAGCCGCCCCGGGACAGGGACTTTCTATGGCTACACCTTC,CASRPGTGTFYGYTF
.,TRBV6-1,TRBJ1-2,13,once,TGTGCCAGCAGTGAACGAGGAGGGAACGGCTACACCTTC,CASSERGGNGYTF
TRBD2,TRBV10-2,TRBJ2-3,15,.,TGCGCCAGCAGCCCGAGACTGGGAGGGGCAGATACGCAGTATTTT,CASSPRLGGADTQYF
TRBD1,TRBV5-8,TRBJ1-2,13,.,TGTGCCAGCAGCCCAGGGGGAGTCTATGGCTACACCTTC,CASSPGGVYGYTF
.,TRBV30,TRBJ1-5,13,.,TGTGCCTGGAGTGTGGCGGGACGTCAGCCCCAGCATTTT,CAWSVAGRQPQHF
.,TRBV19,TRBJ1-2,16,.,TGTGCCAGTACCCCCCTGTGGGACACCGCTAACTATGGCTACACCTTC,CASTPLWDTANYGYTF
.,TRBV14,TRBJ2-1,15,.,TGTGCCAGCAGTGAACAAGGCGTCGGGTACAATGAGCAGTTCTTC,CASSEQGVGYNEQFF
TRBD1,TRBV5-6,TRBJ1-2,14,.,TGTGCCAGCAGCTTGCAGGGGGGCGGCTATGGCTACACCTTC,CASSLQGGGYGYTF
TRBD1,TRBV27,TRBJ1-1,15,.,TGTGCCAGCAGTTTAAATTGGGACAGGGACACTGAAGCTTTCTTT,CASSLNWDRDTEAFF
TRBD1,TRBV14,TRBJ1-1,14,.,TGTGCCAGCAGCCCGCGCAGGGGGGACACTGAAGCTTTCTTT,CASSPRRGDTEAFF
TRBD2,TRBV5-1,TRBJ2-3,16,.,TGCGCCAGCAGCTCGACCGGGGGGGTGAGCACAGATACGCAGTATTTT,CASSSTGGVSTDTQYF
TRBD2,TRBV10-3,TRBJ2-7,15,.,TGTGCCATCAGTGGAGGACTAGCCGCCCTAGACGAGCAGTACTTC,CAISGGLAALDEQYF
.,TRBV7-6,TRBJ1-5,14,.,TGTGCCAGCAGCCAGGGGACAAGGAGTCAGCCCCAGCATTTT,CASSQGTRSQPQHF
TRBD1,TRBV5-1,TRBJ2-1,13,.,TGCGCCAGCAGCTTGACAGGGGGCGATGAGCAGTTCTTC,CASSLTGGDEQFF
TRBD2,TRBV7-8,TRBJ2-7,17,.,TGTGCCAGCAGCTTAGCCGTTCCTAGCGGGGGGAACTACGAGCAGTACTTC,CASSLAVPSGGNYEQYF
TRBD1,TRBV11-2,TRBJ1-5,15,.,TGTGCCAGCAGCTCCGAGGGGGCTGGGAATCAGCCCCAGCATTTT,CASSSEGAGNQPQHF
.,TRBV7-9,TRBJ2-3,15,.,TGTGCCAGCAGCTTCGGCGACCGACTCGGAGATACGCAGTATTTT,CASSFGDRLGDTQYF
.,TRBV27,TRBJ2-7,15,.,TGTGCCAGCAGCTCCCCCTGGGCAGAGACCTACGAGCAGTACTTC,CASSSPWAETYEQYF
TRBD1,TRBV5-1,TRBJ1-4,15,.,TGCGCCAGCAGCTTACAGGGGATGACTAATGAAAAACTGTTTTTT,CASSLQGMTNEKLFF
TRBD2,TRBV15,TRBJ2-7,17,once,TGTGCCACCAGCAGTGCTAATCTAGCGGGGGTTCCCCTCGAGCAGTACTTC,CATSSANLAGVPLEQYF
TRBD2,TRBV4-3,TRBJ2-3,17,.,TGCGCCAGCAGCCAACTTCTCCGGCGGGGGGGCACAGATACGCAGTATTTT,CASSQLLRRGGTDTQYF
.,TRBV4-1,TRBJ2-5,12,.,TGCGCCAGCAGGGACAGTCAAGAGACCCAGTACTTC,CASRDSQETQYF
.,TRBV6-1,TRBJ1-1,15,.,TGTGCCAGCAGTGATGCAGGGGCGGTGAACACTGAAGCTTTCTTT,CASSDAGAVNTEAFF
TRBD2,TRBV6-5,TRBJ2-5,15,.,TGTGCCAGCAGTTATTCTAGCGGGGTAAAAGAGACCCAGTACTTC,CASSYSSGVKETQYF
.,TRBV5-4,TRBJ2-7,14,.,TGTGCCAGCAGCTTGGTTGCTACGGGATCCGAGCAGTACTTC,CASSLVATGSEQYF
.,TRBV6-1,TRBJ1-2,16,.,TGTGCCAGCAGTGAACTGGTGGCAGGGCACCACTATGGCTACACCTTC,CASSELVAGHHYGYTF
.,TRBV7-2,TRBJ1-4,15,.,TGTGCCAGCAGCTTAATCCAGGGGACTAATGAAAAACTGTTTTTT,CASSLIQGTNEKLFF
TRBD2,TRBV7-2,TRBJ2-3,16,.,TGTGCCAGCAGCTTCGGACTAGTCCCCGGCACAGATACGCAGTATTTT,CASSFGLVPGTDTQYF
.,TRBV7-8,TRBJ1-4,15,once,TGTGCCAGCAGCTTAGATGACAGGACTAATGAAAAACTGTTTTTT,CASSLDDRTNEKLFF
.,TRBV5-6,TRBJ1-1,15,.,TGTGCCAGCAGCTGGCCGAGGGGGATGAACACTGAAGCTTTCTTT,CASSWPRGMNTEAFF
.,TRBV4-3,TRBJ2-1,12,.,TGCGCCAGCAGCCCACCCGGTAGTGAGCAGTTCTTC,CASSPPGSEQFF
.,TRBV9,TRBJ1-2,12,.,TGTGCCAGCAGCGTAGCAGGCAGGGGCTACACCTTC,CASSVAGRGYTF